These 9 T cell receptor beta chains came from one sample sequenced in a study. TCRdb re-called the RT-PCR reads through MiXCR, storing one row per CDR3 protein. The table shows fewer than 800,000 distinct CDR3 sequences, with 12% to 15% occurring only once. Sequencing was done on a sample of memory CD4+ T cells from blood. The receptors were sampled from a female donor in good health, serving as a healthy control.

This clonotype was recorded a few times. In nucleotides, the CDR3 is TGTGCCAGCTCAGGCGGGTACCTTTACGAGCAGTACTTC. Translation: CASSGGYLYEQYF. The chain combines TRBV18 with TRBJ2-7; the D gene is possibly TRBD2 (5 bases). CDR1 is KGHSH, CDR2 LQKENI, per germline. The CDR3 contains 13 residues. V was clipped by 5 bases and J by 4 bases, with 12 bases between them.

This clonotype showed up just a few times. The CDR3 sequence: CASSPGGAPHYEQYF. Written as DNA, the CDR3 is TGTGCCAGTAGTCCAGGGGGCGCTCCCCATTACGAGCAGTACTTC. The J gene is TRBJ2-7, the V gene TRBV19; 8 bases line up with TRBD1. The V and J ends lost 5 bases and 4 bases, in that order; junction bases with no gene match: 10. CDR1 is LNHDA and CDR2 is SQIVND in the germline V gene (reference sequence). CDR3 length: 15 amino acids.

This clonotype has at least ten counts. The chain has TRBV6-5 and TRBJ2-5; possible D gene TRBD2, 5 bases. CDR1 and CDR2 from the germline V gene are MNHEY and SVGAGI. V lost 6 bases and J 4 bases, leaving 9 bases between the germline ends. CDR3 length: 12 amino acids. CDR3 sequence: CASSRTRETQYF. Written as DNA, the CDR3 is TGTGCCAGCAGCCGGACTCGAGAGACCCAGTACTTC.

This clonotype was recorded many times. This chain links TRBV27 with TRBJ2-7; 8 positions agree with TRBD1. The CDR3 loop spans 15 amino acids. V dropped 4 bases and J dropped 0; count of bases not matched to a gene: 5. Germline V lookup: CDR1 MNHEY, CDR2 SMNVEV (reference sequence). The CDR3 nucleotides read TGTGCCAGCAGTTGGACAGGGACGAGCTCCTACGAGCAGTACTTC. It codes for CASSWTGTSSYEQYF.

V gene TRBV7-2 combines with J gene TRBJ2-7, with 7 bases lining up with TRBD1. The J segment lost 0 bases and the V segment lost 6 bases, leaving 8 bases of the junction unmatched. Germline V gene lookup returns CDR1 SGHTA and CDR2 FQGNSA. The CDR3 consists of 15 residues. CDR3 protein: CASRQEAGGSYEQYF. The CDR3, as DNA: TGTGCCAGCAGGCAAGAGGCAGGGGGCTCCTACGAGCAGTACTTC.

This clonotype was seen many times. The CDR3 region is CSASGGGRTIYF. The DNA for the CDR3 is TGCAGTGCTAGTGGGGGGGGAAGAACTATATACTTC. The chain uses TRBV20-1 and TRBJ2-4; TRBD2 matches at 7 bases. Germline CDR1 DFQATT, CDR2 SNEGSKA (reference sequence). The CDR3 is made up of 12 amino acids. V dropped 3 bases and J dropped 16; count of bases not matched to a gene: 12.

There are a few counts of this clonotype. The chain employs TRBV7-8 and TRBJ2-7, with D possibly matching TRBD2 (6 bases). The CDR3 runs 14 residues. Looked up from germline, CDR1 is SGHVS and CDR2 is FQNEAQ. The germline V and J ends were trimmed by 1 base and 9 bases, with 16 bases remaining between them. The DNA of the CDR3 is TGTGCCAGCAGCTTAGAGAGGGCTAGCGCGGCGCAGTACTTC. The encoded protein is CASSLERASAAQYF.

The V gene is TRBV30, the J gene TRBJ2-7; maybe TRBD2 (5 bases). The CDR3 runs 13 residues. V was pared by 0 bases and J by 3 bases, with 9 bases between. Germline-derived CDR1 and CDR2 are GTSNPN and SVGIG (reference sequence). CDR3 bases: TGTGCCTGGAGTGTACAGCGGAACTACGAGCAGTACTTC. Protein: CAWSVQRNYEQYF.

The rearrangement uses TRBV5-1 and TRBJ2-1; the match to TRBD2 covers 7 bases. Germline-derived CDR1 and CDR2 are SGHRS and YFSETQ. The CDR3 length is 18 residues. J lost 3 bases, V lost 0 bases, and 12 bases had no gene match. The chain's CDR3 is CASSLATIGDYYYNEQFF. In DNA form, the CDR3 reads TGCGCCAGCAGCTTGGCCACCATTGGGGACTACTACTACAATGAGCAGTTCTTC.